One and the same sample provided the 4 T cell receptor beta chains below, sequenced in a study of blood T cell repertoires in COVID-19. TCRdb keeps only in-frame clones here, not all; method: immunoSEQ multiplex PCR. The repertoire holds about 120,000 clones, with about three quarters as singletons. The source material was peripheral blood. These receptors originate from an elderly woman with active or convalescent COVID-19.

The rearrangement links TRBV20-1 to TRBJ2-1, with TRBD1 as a possible D gene (6 bases). Trimming cost V 6 bases and J 10 bases, with 13 bases left between them. CDR1 and CDR2 from the germline V gene are DFQATT and SNEGSKA (reference sequence). The CDR3 consists of 11 residues. CDR3 protein: CSANRVGEQFF. DNA for the CDR3: TGCAGTGCGAACAGGGTGGGGGAGCAGTTCTTC.

The chain uses TRBV5-1 and TRBJ1-3; D gene uncertain. The CDR3 covers 16 residues. Deletions cut 4 bases from V and 8 bases from J, with 22 bases between. Germline V gene sequence: CDR1 SGHRS, CDR2 YFSETQ. The DNA for the CDR3 is TGCGCCAGCAGCCCCCGGGCAGGAGGGATTTCGGACACCATATATTTT. This sequence encodes CASSPRAGGISDTIYF.

This sequence joins TRBV5-4 and TRBJ2-1; 11 bases line up with TRBD2. With 4 bases clipped from V and 3 bases from J, the junction kept 6 bases outside the gene matches. CDR1 SGHNT and CDR2 YYREEE come from the germline V gene (reference sequence). There are 16 residues in the CDR3. The chain's CDR3 is CASSGGTSGDYNEQFF. CDR3 in DNA: TGTGCCAGCAGCGGGGGGACTAGCGGAGACTACAATGAGCAGTTCTTC.

This chain links TRBV2 with TRBJ1-4; 12 nucleotides line up with TRBD1. Germline assignment: CDR1 SNHLY and CDR2 FYNNEI. CDR3 length equals 14 residues. The trim removed 6 bases at V and 8 bases at J, leaving 4 bases unmatched. In nucleotides, the CDR3 is TGTGCCAGCAGGGGGGACAGGGGGCTCGAAAAACTGTTTTTT. This encodes CASRGDRGLEKLFF.